This T cell receptor beta chain was retrieved from a study of T-cell memory formation after mild COVID-19. Study in general: For the most part, TCR clusters were specific to one donor. Study-wide results and limits: Among CD4+ contracting clones, most were CM and EM, and CD8+ ones EMRA. Pre-infection memory held some responding clones, suggesting pre-existing cross-reactive T cells responded.

The CDR3 is 12 residues long. The germline gives CDR1 SNHLY, CDR2 FYNNEI. With V trimmed by 5 bases and J by 4 bases, 2 bases remained unmatched. This clonotype was counted many times. Its antigen is unidentified. After 5'RACE with constant-segment primers, TCR alpha and TCR beta cDNA libraries carrying sample barcodes and UMIs were obtained. MiXCR was run by TCRdb on the 5' RACE reads, yielding one entry per CDR3 protein. The sample shows roughly 170,000 distinct CDR3 sequences, less than 20% of them seen only once. The clonotype originates from a man aged 18-30 years who had mild COVID-19 (a few samples of this study predate the infection). Cell type and time point are not known. Specimen: PBMCs or a T cell subset sorted from them (not recorded which). The rearrangement uses TRBV2 and TRBJ2-7, with 7 bases identical to TRBD1. The CDR3 here is CASSKTGYEQYF. The CDR3 DNA sequence: TGTGCCAGCAGTAAGACAGGGTACGAGCAGTACTTC.